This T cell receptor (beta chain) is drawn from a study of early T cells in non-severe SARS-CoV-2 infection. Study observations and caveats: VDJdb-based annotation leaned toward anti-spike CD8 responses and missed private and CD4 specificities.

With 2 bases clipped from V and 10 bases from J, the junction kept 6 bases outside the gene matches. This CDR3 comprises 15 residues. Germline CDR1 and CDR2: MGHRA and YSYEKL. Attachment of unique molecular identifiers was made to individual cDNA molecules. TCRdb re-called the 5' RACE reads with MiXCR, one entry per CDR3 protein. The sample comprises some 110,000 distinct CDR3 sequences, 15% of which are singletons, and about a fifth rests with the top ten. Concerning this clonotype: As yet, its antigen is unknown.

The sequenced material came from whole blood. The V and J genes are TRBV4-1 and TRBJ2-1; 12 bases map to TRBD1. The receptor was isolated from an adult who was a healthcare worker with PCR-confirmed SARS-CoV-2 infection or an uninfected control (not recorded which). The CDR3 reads CASSQSGQGAGEQFF. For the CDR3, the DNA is TGCGCCAGCAGCCAATCGGGACAGGGGGCAGGGGAGCAGTTCTTC.